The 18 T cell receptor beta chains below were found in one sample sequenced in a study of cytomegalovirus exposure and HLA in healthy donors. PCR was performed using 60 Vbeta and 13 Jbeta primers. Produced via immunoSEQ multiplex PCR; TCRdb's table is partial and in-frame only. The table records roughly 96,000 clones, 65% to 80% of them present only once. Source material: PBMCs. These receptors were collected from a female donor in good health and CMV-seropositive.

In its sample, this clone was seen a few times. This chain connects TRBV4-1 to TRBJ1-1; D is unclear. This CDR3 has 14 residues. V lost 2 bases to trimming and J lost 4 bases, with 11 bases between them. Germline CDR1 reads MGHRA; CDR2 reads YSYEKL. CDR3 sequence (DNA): TGCGCCAGCAGCCAAAGAGAGGAGAGCACTGAAGCTTTCTTT. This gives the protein CASSQREESTEAFF.

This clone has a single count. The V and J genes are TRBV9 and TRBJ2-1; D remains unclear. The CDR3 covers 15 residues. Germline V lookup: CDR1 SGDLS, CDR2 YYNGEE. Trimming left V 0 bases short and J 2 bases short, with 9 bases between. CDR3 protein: CASSVDSSAYNEQFF. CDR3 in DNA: TGTGCCAGCAGCGTAGATTCATCGGCCTACAATGAGCAGTTCTTC.

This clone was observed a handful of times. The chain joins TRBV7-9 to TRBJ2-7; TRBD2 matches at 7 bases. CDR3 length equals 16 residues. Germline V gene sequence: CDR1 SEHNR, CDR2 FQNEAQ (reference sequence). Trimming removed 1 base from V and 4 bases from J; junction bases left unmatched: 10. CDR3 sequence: CASSLGGGSSGYEQYF. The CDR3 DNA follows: TGTGCCAGCAGCTTAGGGGGCGGGAGCTCTGGATACGAGCAGTACTTC. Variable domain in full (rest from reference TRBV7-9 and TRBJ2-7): DTGVSQNPRHKITKRGQNVTFRCDPISEHNRLYWYRQTLGQGPEFLTYFQNEAQLEKSRLLSDRFSAERPKGSFSTLEIQRTEQGDSAMYLCASSLGGGSSGYEQYFGPGTRLTVT.

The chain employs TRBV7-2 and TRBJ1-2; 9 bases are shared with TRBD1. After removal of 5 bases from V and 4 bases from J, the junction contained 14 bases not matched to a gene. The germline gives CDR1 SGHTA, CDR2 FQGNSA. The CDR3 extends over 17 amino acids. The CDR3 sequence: CASSLYTTGGSRYGYTF. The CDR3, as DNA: TGTGCCAGCAGCCTTTATACAACAGGGGGCTCCCGCTATGGCTACACCTTC.

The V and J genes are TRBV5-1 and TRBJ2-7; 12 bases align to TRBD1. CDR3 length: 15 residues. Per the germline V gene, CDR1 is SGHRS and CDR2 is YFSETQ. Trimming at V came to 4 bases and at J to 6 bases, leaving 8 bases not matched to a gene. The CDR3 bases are TGCGCCAGCAGCGCTGCCGGGACAGGGGGCCGCGAGCAGTACTTC. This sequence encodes CASSAAGTGGREQYF.

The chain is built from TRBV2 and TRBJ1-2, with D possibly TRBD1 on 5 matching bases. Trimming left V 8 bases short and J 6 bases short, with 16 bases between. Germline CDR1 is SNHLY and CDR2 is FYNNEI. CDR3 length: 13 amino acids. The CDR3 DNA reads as TGTGCCAGCTTAGGCCAGGGAGGAAATGGCTACACCTTC. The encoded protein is CASLGQGGNGYTF.

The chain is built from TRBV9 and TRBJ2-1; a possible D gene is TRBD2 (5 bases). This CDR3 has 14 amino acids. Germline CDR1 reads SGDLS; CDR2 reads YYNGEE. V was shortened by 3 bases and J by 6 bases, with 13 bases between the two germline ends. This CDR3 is CASSALLVGNEQFF. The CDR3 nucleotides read TGTGCCAGCAGCGCGTTACTAGTGGGCAATGAGCAGTTCTTC. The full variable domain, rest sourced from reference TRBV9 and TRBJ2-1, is DSGVTQTPKHLITATGQRVTLRCSPRSGDLSVYWYQQSLDQGLQFLIQYYNGEERAKGNILERFSAQQFPDLHSELNLSSLELGDSALYFCASSALLVGNEQFFGPGTRLTVL.

The CDR3 sequence: CASSPSNYGYTF. CDR3 bases: TGTGCCAGCAGCCCTTCTAACTATGGCTACACCTTC. This chain links TRBV7-8 with TRBJ1-2; D remains ambiguous. CDR3 length equals 12 residues. CDR1 is SGHVS and CDR2 is FQNEAQ in the germline V gene. With 5 bases removed from V and 0 bases from J, the gap between germline ends came to 4 bases.

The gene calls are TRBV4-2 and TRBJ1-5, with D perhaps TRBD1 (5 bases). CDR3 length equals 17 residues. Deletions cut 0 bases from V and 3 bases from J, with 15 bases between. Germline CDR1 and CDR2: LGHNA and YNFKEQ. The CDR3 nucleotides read TGTGCCAGCAGCCAAGATATAGGGACTGATTCCAATCAGCCCCAGCATTTT. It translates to CASSQDIGTDSNQPQHF.

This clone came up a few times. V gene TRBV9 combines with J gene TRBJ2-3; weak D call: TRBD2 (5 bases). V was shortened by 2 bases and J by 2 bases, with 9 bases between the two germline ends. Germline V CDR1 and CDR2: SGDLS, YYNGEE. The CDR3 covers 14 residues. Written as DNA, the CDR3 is TGTGCCAGCAGCGTCGAGGGATTCACAGATACGCAGTATTTT. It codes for CASSVEGFTDTQYF.

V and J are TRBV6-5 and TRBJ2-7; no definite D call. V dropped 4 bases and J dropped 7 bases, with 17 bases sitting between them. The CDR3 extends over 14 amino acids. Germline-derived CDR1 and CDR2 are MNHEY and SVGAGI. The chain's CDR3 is CASSSDIGGREQYF. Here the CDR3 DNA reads TGTGCCAGCAGTTCTGATATCGGCGGTCGGGAGCAGTACTTC.

CDR3 region: CSREVGNTIYF. CDR3 in DNA: TGCAGTCGAGAGGTTGGAAACACCATATATTTT. The chain links TRBV20-1 to TRBJ1-3; D ambiguous. V lost 8 bases and J lost 3, with 8 bases in between. The CDR3 totals 11 residues. Germline V gives CDR1 DFQATT, CDR2 SNEGSKA (reference sequence).

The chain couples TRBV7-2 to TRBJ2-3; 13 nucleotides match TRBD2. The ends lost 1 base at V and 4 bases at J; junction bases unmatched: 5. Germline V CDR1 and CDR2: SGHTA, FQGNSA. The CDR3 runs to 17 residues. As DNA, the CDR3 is TGTGCCAGCAGCTTAGGAGCTACTAGCGGGAGGGCAGATACGCAGTATTTT. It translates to CASSLGATSGRADTQYF.

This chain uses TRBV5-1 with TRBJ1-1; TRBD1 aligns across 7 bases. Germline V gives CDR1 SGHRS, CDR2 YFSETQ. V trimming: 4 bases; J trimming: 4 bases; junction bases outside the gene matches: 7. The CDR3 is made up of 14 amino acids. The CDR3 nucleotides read TGCGCCAGCAGCATACAGGGGAAAGGCACTGAAGCTTTCTTT. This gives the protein CASSIQGKGTEAFF.

CDR3 bases: TGTGCCAGCAGCTTAAGCGCAGGGCTCGGCGAGCAGTACTTC. This translates into CASSLSAGLGEQYF. J is TRBJ2-7 and V is TRBV7-9; tentative D call: TRBD1 (5 bases). Germline CDR1 reads SEHNR; CDR2 reads FQNEAQ (reference sequence). There are 14 residues in the CDR3. V shed 2 bases and J shed 6 bases, with 14 bases lying between them.

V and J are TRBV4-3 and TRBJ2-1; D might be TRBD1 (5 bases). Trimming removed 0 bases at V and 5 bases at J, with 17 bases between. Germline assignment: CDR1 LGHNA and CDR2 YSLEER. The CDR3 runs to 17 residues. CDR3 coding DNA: TGCGCCAGCAGCCAAGATTTAGGAGCAGGGATTGACAATGAGCAGTTCTTC. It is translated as CASSQDLGAGIDNEQFF.

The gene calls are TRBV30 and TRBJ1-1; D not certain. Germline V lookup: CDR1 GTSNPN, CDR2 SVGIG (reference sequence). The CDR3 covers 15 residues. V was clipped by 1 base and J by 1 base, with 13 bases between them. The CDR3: CAWSATTQTNTEAFF. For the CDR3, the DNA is TGTGCCTGGAGTGCCACAACCCAAACGAACACTGAAGCTTTCTTT.

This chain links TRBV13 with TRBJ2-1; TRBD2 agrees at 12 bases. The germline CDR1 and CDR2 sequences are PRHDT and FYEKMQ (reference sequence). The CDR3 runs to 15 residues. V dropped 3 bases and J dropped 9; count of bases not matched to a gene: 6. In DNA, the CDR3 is TGTGCCAGCAGCTTCACTAGCGGGGGGTCCGGTGAGCAGTTCTTC. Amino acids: CASSFTSGGSGEQFF.